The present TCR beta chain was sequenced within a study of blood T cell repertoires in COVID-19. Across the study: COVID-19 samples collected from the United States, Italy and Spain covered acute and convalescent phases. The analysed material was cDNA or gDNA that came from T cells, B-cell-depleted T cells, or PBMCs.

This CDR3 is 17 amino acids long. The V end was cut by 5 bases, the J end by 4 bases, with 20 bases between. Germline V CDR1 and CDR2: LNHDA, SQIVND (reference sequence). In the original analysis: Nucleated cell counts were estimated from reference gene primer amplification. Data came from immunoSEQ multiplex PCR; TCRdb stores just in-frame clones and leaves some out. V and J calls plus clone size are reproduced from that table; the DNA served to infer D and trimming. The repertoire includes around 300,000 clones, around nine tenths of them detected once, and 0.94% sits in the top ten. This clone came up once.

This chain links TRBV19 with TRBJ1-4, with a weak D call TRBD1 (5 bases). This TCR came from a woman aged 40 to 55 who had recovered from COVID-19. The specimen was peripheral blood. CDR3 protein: CASSSGTNSGVNEKLFF. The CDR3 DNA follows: TGTGCCAGTAGTTCCGGGACTAACTCGGGGGTTAATGAAAAACTGTTTTTT.